A selection of T cell receptor beta chains follows, all from one sample in a study of shared clonotypes between healthy human individuals. Clones were sequenced by immunoSEQ multiplex PCR, and TCRdb holds only the in-frame ones, with some missing. Of about 610,000 clones listed, approximately 96% were seen once; the top ten hold roughly 0.1%. The specimen sequenced was naive CD8+ T cells sorted from blood. Receptors were obtained from a woman in her 30s in good health. CDR3s include the opening cysteine and the closing phenylalanine or tryptophan. The D gene is left open where the match is weak. The listing skips clone size in some rows; elsewhere it reads once, few, many or a size class.

.	.	TRBV6-5	TRBJ2-3	TGTGCCAGCAGTTACGGAGCACGGAGCACAGATACGCAGTATTTT	CASSYGARSTDTQYF
.	once	TRBV9	TRBJ1-2	TGTGCCAGCAGCACCTGGGGGGTCGATGGCTACACCTTC	CASSTWGVDGYTF
TRBD2	.	TRBV27	TRBJ2-1	TGTGCCAGCAGTCCGGGAGGGCCCTACAATGAGCAGTTCTTC	CASSPGGPYNEQFF
.	.	TRBV7-9	TRBJ1-1	TGTGCCAGCCTAAATGGAACGGTGAACACTGAAGCTTTCTTT	CASLNGTVNTEAFF
TRBD1	.	TRBV27	TRBJ2-3	TGTGCCAGCAGTTTCTTCCAGGGGGCTGGAGATACGCAGTATTTT	CASSFFQGAGDTQYF
.	.	TRBV2	TRBJ2-2	TGTGCCAGCAGTGAAAGCACCGGGGAGCTGTTTTTT	CASSESTGELFF
.	once	TRBV5-1	TRBJ2-2	TGCGCCAGCAGCTTGGCTGGCCTAGCGACCGACACCGGGGAGCTGTTTTTT	CASSLAGLATDTGELFF
TRBD1	.	TRBV7-2	TRBJ1-4	TGTGCCAGCAGACCTCCGGGACAGCCAAATAAACTGTTTTTT	CASRPPGQPNKLFF
TRBD1	.	TRBV6-5	TRBJ2-5	TGTGCCAGCAGTTACTACAGGGGAGAGACCCAGTACTTC	CASSYYRGETQYF
TRBD2	.	TRBV30	TRBJ2-3	TGTGCCTGGAGTGTACGGTCCTTAGCGGGATTGCCCACAGATACGCAGTATTTT	CAWSVRSLAGLPTDTQYF
TRBD2	.	TRBV28	TRBJ2-1	TGTGCCAGCAGTTTAGCGGGAGGGCCGGGGGGTGAGCAGTTCTTC	CASSLAGGPGGEQFF
.	.	TRBV6-5	TRBJ2-2	TGTGCCAGCAGTTACTCAGGGGAAACCGGGGAGCTGTTTTTT	CASSYSGETGELFF
.	.	TRBV27	TRBJ1-2	TGTGCCAGCAGTTTATCGGCCAGGTATGGCTACACCTTC	CASSLSARYGYTF
TRBD2	once	TRBV7-9	TRBJ2-1	TGTGCCAGCAGCCCTCGAGTAGCGGGAGAAGGGGAGCAGTTCTTC	CASSPRVAGEGEQFF
TRBD2	once	TRBV29-1	TRBJ2-3	TGCAGCGCCGAGGGGACTAGCGGGAGGGCCCTAACAGATACGCAGTATTTT	CSAEGTSGRALTDTQYF
TRBD2	.	TRBV7-2	TRBJ2-7	TGTGCCAGCAGCCCCCACCGGGACTACACCTACGAGCAGTACTTC	CASSPHRDYTYEQYF
TRBD1	.	TRBV4-1	TRBJ2-5	TGCGCCAGCAGCCAACTCCCCGGGACAGGGGAGGGGGGGACCCAGTACTTC	CASSQLPGTGEGGTQYF
.	.	TRBV21-1	TRBJ2-1	TGTGCCAGCAGCACAGGGACAGGGGTTCTCCATGAGCAGTTCTTC	CASSTGTGVLHEQFF
.	.	TRBV27	TRBJ2-2	TGTGCCAGCATGACCGGGGGGAACACCGGGGAGCTGTTTTTT	CASMTGGNTGELFF
TRBD2	.	TRBV15	TRBJ2-2	TGTGCCACCAGCGGAACGGGGGGGACCTTGGTCCGGGAGCTGTTTTTT	CATSGTGGTLVRELFF
.	.	TRBV28	TRBJ1-2	TGTGCCAGCAGCCTACTGAAAACAGGGATCGATGGCTACACCTTC	CASSLLKTGIDGYTF
TRBD2	.	TRBV11-2	TRBJ2-7	TGTGCCAGCAGCTTAGGGCTAGCGGACTACGAGCAGTACTTC	CASSLGLADYEQYF
.	.	TRBV15	TRBJ1-1	TGTGCCACCAGCAGGGAAGAGGGGAACACTGAAGCTTTCTTT	CATSREEGNTEAFF
TRBD1	once	TRBV27	TRBJ1-2	TGTGCCAGCAGTGACAGGGGCGTGGGCGGTGGCTACACCTTC	CASSDRGVGGGYTF
TRBD2	.	TRBV11-2	TRBJ2-1	TGTGCCAGCAGCTTGGGACTAGCGGGAGTTGATTTCGATGAGCAGTTCTTC	CASSLGLAGVDFDEQFF
.	.	TRBV5-1	TRBJ2-1	TGCGCCAGCAGCGAAGACGATCTCAATGAGCAGTTCTTC	CASSEDDLNEQFF
.	.	TRBV6-1	TRBJ2-7	TGTGCCAGCAGCGGAAAACCCGGGCCGGGGCACGAGCAGTACTTC	CASSGKPGPGHEQYF
.	.	TRBV2	TRBJ1-4	TGTGCCAGCAGTGAAGCGTGGACAACTAATGAAAAACTGTTTTTT	CASSEAWTTNEKLFF
.	.	TRBV5-6	TRBJ2-7	TGTGCCAGCAGCTTCACAGGAGGGGCGGTCGAGCAGTACTTC	CASSFTGGAVEQYF
.	once	TRBV2	TRBJ2-3	TGTGCCAGCAGTGCGAAGAGACATCCCACCACAGATACGCAGTATTTT	CASSAKRHPTTDTQYF
TRBD2	.	TRBV6-1	TRBJ2-3	TGTGCCAGCAGTGAAAGCGTGGCGGGAGCAGATACGCAGTATTTT	CASSESVAGADTQYF
TRBD1	.	TRBV11-3	TRBJ2-7	TGTGCCAGCAGCCACAGGGGGCTTGGCTCCGAGCAGTACTTC	CASSHRGLGSEQYF
.	.	TRBV6-5	TRBJ2-2	TGTGCCAGCAGTACCGGGGGACCCGGGGAGCTGTTTTTT	CASSTGGPGELFF
.	.	TRBV27	TRBJ2-7	TGTGCCACTACAGAAGGTGTCGAGCAGTACTTC	CATTEGVEQYF
.	.	TRBV27	TRBJ2-2	TGTGCCAGCAGTGGGGAGCAGGGGTTGACCGGGGAGCTGTTTTTT	CASSGEQGLTGELFF
.	.	TRBV6-5	TRBJ2-3	TGTGCCAGCAGTACCGAGGGACTTGACACAGATACGCAGTATTTT	CASSTEGLDTDTQYF
.	.	TRBV9	TRBJ1-4	TGTGCCAGCGGGACGGCTACTAATGAAAAACTGTTTTTT	CASGTATNEKLFF
TRBD1	.	TRBV7-9	TRBJ2-7	TGTGCCAGCAGCTTACCGGGACAGGACGAGCAGTACTTC	CASSLPGQDEQYF
TRBD2	.	TRBV28	TRBJ2-3	TGTGCCAGCATTCCCTGGCTAGCGGGTCGCACAGATACGCAGTATTTT	CASIPWLAGRTDTQYF
TRBD1	.	TRBV5-1	TRBJ2-7	TGCGCCAGCAGCCCGGGGACAGGTGAAGCCTACGAGCAGTACTTC	CASSPGTGEAYEQYF
.	.	TRBV27	TRBJ2-7	TGTGCCAGCAGTCCGTATCCAGGGACGCCCTACGAGCAGTACTTC	CASSPYPGTPYEQYF